This T cell receptor beta chain stems from a study of blood T cell repertoires in COVID-19 (TCRdb year 2020). General notes on the study: Samples from collaborators originated in the United States, Italy and Spain and spanned both the acute and convalescent phases of COVID-19. Nearly every sample came with metadata listing a de-identified subject ID, COVID-19 status, age in years and sex. The samples were drawn from the first 160 participants of the ongoing ImmuneRACE study and from roughly 1,300 subjects provided by 6 global collaborators. The repertoires were made available in a free public database intended to serve as a resource for research on the immune response to SARS-CoV-2. The prospective study material was composed of cDNA or gDNA derived from T cells, B-cell-depleted T cells, or PBMCs. Deeply sampled blood TCRbeta repertoires from subjects exposed to, actively infected with, or recovered from COVID-19 were included in the dataset. Where available, HLA class I and class II types were obtained from metadata supplied by the sample provider rather than from assay-based typing. Beyond this particular receptor, the publication reports: How much clinical and demographic metadata was included differed by source and by participant, and the metadata was provided uncurated.

This clone has only a few counts. Its antigen is currently not known. Nothing much larger sits one base from this clone, and base qualities are not available. The immunoSEQ Assay, a bias-controlled multiplex PCR, was used to amplify TCRbeta CDR3 regions from genomic DNA. In the authors' own workflow: Within the assay, amplification of reference gene primers was used to estimate how many nucleated cells each sample contained. To quantify the absolute abundance of each unique TCRbeta CDR3 rearrangement, sequence reads were collapsed and filtered. For each sample, productive Simpson clonality was calculated as the square root of Simpson's diversity index over productive rearrangements. The table comes from immuneACCESS by way of TCRdb, which keeps in-frame sequences with V and J called. Part of the clones is missing from these tables; in studies checked, under half for an unresolved V gene and the rest for unknown reasons. The V and J calls and clone size were taken over from that table, and D and trimming were inferred from the DNA. The sample table shows approximately 200,000 clones, and 87% are seen once. The biggest ten clones account for about 6% of the sample.

Sequences MNHEY (CDR1) and SVGAGI (CDR2) are obtained from the germline V gene. The germline ends are 14 bases apart after V is trimmed by 7 bases and J by 8 bases. The CDR3 sequence holds 12 residues, the cysteine and phenylalanine included. Of all the DNA, just the CDR3 is kept, 36 bases in frame from base 1. Another Seattle source contributed samples from volunteer blood donors who had recovered from COVID-19. Each collaborating institution followed its own protocols to collect whole blood in K2EDTA tubes. For TCRbeta analysis, collaborator samples were shipped as frozen whole blood, as isolated PBMCs, or as DNA extracted from either sample type.

The sequence derives from a man aged 60 to 69 who had recovered from COVID-19. The chain is encoded by TRBV6-5 joined to TRBJ1-2, with the D gene call left open. Sequenced material: peripheral blood. The encoded CDR3 is CASIRPGGGYTF. The bases read TGTGCCAGCATTCGACCCGGCGGCGGCTACACCTTC.